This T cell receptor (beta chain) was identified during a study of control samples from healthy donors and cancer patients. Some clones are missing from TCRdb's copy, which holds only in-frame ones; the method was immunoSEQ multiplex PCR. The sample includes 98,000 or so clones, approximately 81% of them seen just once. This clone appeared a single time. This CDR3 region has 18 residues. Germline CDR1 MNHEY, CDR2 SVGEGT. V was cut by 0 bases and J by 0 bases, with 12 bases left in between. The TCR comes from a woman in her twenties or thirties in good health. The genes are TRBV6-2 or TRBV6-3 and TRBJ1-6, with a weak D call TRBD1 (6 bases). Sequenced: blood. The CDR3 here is CASSYSGAESSYNSPLHF. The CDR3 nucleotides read TGTGCCAGCAGTTACTCGGGGGCAGAGAGCTCCTATAATTCACCCCTCCACTTT.